Here is one TCR beta chain with its context. The antigen remains undetermined. This nonspecific control used anti-CD3/anti-CD28 bead stimulation of CD4+ T cells. Responding CD4+ T cells were sorted by upregulation of both CD40 ligand and CD69. The entry originates in a study of persistence of HIV-infected CD4 T cells. Regarding the study as a whole: TCRbeta richness was lower in CMV- and Gag-responding cells than in anti-CD3/anti-CD28-responding cells. Bulk TCR data could not be restricted to HIV-1-infected CMV-responding cells. TCR oligoclonality correlated with proviral oligoclonality in the same sorted populations.

Sequencing used immunoSEQ version 4 in survey mode. The table came from immunoSEQ multiplex PCR; TCRdb's copy has only in-frame clones and leaves some out. The repertoire consists of 35,000 to 40,000 clones, with roughly 87% occurring once and the leading ten covering approximately 1.3%. CDR1 is MNHEY and CDR2 is SMNVEV in the germline V gene (reference sequence). The CDR3 is 18 amino acids. V trimming: 2 bases; J trimming: 0 bases; junction bases outside the gene matches: 8. The sample consisted of CD4+ T cells sorted from PBMCs after 18-hour stimulation, taken from a patient who received antiretroviral therapy. The TCR was taken from an adult man with HIV who was CMV-seropositive. The chain combines TRBV27 with TRBJ1-1, with TRBD1 identical over 11 bases. CDR3 loop: CASSLGPGTGGMNTEAFF. The CDR3 DNA follows: TGTGCCAGCAGTTTAGGTCCGGGGACAGGGGGGATGAACACTGAAGCTTTCTTT.